Listed below are T cell receptor beta chains from one sample, sequenced in a study of T cells after yellow fever vaccination. TCRdb independently ran MiXCR on the 5' RACE reads; one entry per CDR3 protein. The table lists approximately 450,000 distinct CDR3 sequences, 15% to 20% of them singletons. Here the sequenced sample was PBMCs, taken before the yellow fever booster vaccination. The receptors come from a man younger than 35 who received the YFV17D yellow fever vaccine. The conserved cysteine and the conserved F or W are not part of the CDR3 here. The D gene is left open where the match is weak. Not every row has a clone size; where given, it reads once, few, many or a size class.

SAPRGGLDTQY,TRBV20-1,few,TRBD2,TRBJ2-3
ASSLELQETQY,TRBV12-3/TRBV12-4,many,-,TRBJ2-5
ASRGTSNREQF,TRBV2,-,TRBD2,TRBJ2-1
ASSRVAYSGNTIY,TRBV6-5,few,-,TRBJ1-3
AGRENTEAY,TRBV20-1,-,-,TRBJ1-1
ASSPRRELNQPQH,TRBV12-3/TRBV12-4,-,-,TRBJ1-5
ASSYLTGELF,TRBV7-9,-,-,TRBJ2-2
SMTKTANYGYT,TRBV20-1,-,-,TRBJ1-2
ASSAPAGLATYEQY,TRBV2,-,-,TRBJ2-7
SARPGLNQPQH,TRBV20-1,-,-,TRBJ1-5
ASSADAGGTEAF,TRBV5-1,-,-,TRBJ1-1
ASSPDRGVATEAF,TRBV5-1,few,-,TRBJ1-1
ASSPILRGREAF,TRBV4-1,few,-,TRBJ1-1
ASSLFGRSLRPSEQY,TRBV5-1,-,-,TRBJ2-7
ATHSGTGPSPLH,TRBV10-3,few,TRBD1,TRBJ1-6
ASSLGGTGPYLNEQF,TRBV12-3/TRBV12-4,-,TRBD1,TRBJ2-1
ASSLGQGSNEQF,TRBV5-1,few,TRBD1,TRBJ2-1
ASSVTRSRAEAF,TRBV6-5,many,-,TRBJ1-1
ATSDPGTKRNEQF,TRBV24-1,-,-,TRBJ2-1
SAVADRGGTDTQY,TRBV20-1,many,TRBD1,TRBJ2-3
ASSLRGGSTGELF,TRBV12-3/TRBV12-4,-,-,TRBJ2-2
ASSLYTGNTGELF,TRBV5-1,-,-,TRBJ2-2
ASSQGGLSTDTQY,TRBV4-2,-,-,TRBJ2-3
ASSYGSLAGGLSGANVLT,TRBV6-5,-,TRBD2,TRBJ2-6
ASSQDRPGDTEAF,TRBV4-3,few,-,TRBJ1-1
ASSIQYRGNEQF,TRBV7-2,-,TRBD1,TRBJ2-1
ASSQRRLYQETQY,TRBV4-3,-,-,TRBJ2-5
ASSYSGGYTEAF,TRBV6-5,few,-,TRBJ1-1
ASSPRGEETQY,TRBV7-9,few,-,TRBJ2-5
ASSPPWTGERF,TRBV11-2,once,TRBD1,TRBJ2-1
ASSVAGGRTDTQY,TRBV28,-,TRBD2,TRBJ2-3
ASSRLGSSNTGELF,TRBV7-3,-,-,TRBJ2-2
ASSKTSGSNQPQH,TRBV5-6,many,-,TRBJ1-5
AISESGDRGDTQY,TRBV10-3,few,TRBD1,TRBJ2-3
SASRLGEQF,TRBV20-1,many,-,TRBJ2-1
ASSQGTSQETQY,TRBV4-3,many,TRBD2,TRBJ2-5
ASSEKSSGANVLT,TRBV6-4,few,-,TRBJ2-6
ASRAAANYGYT,TRBV5-1,few,-,TRBJ1-2